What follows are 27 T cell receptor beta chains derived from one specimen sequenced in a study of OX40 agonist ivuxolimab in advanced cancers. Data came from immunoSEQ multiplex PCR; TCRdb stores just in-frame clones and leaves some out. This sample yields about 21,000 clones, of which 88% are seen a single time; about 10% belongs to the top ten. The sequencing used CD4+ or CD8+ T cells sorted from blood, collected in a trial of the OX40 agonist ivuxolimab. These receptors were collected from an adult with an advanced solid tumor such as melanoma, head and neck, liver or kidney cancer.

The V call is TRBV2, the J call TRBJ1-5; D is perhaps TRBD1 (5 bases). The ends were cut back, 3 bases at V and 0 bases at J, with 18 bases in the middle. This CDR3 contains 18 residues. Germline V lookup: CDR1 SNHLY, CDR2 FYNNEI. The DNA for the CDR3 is TGTGCCAGCAGTGACCCAGAGGACGTGACAGATAGCAATCAGCCCCAGCATTTT. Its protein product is CASSDPEDVTDSNQPQHF.

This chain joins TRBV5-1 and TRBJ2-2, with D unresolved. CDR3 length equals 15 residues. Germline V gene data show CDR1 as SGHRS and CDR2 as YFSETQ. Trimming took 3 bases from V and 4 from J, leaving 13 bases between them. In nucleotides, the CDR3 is TGCGCCAGCAGCTCCGCTAGTAGTCCCACCGGGGAGCTGTTTTTT. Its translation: CASSSASSPTGELFF.

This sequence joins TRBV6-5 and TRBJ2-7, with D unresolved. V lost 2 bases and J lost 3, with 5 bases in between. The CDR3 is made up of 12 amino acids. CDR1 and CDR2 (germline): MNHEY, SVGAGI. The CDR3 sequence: CASSYDSYEQYF. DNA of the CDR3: TGTGCCAGCAGTTACGATAGCTACGAGCAGTACTTC.

CDR3 coding DNA: TGTGCCAGCAGGGGAGCGGGGGAGGATGGCTACACCTTC. Protein: CASRGAGEDGYTF. The chain carries TRBV9 and TRBJ1-2, with D possibly being TRBD1 (5 bases). Germline V gene data show CDR1 as SGDLS and CDR2 as YYNGEE. V dropped 5 bases and J dropped 6 bases, with 14 bases sitting between them. This CDR3 is 13 amino acids long.

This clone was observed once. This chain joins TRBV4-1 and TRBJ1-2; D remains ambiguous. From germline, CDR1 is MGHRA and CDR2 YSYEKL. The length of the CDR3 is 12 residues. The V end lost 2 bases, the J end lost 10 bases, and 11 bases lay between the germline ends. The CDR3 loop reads CASSQRTGIYTF. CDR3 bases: TGCGCCAGCAGCCAACGCACCGGGATCTACACCTTC.

As DNA, the CDR3 is TGTGCCAGCAGTGACAGCTACGAGCAGTACTTC. Its translation is CASSDSYEQYF. The genes are TRBV6-1 and TRBJ2-7, with D hard to call. Between the trimmed V and J ends, which lost 3 bases and 3 bases, there was a span of 3 bases. This CDR3 is built from 11 residues. Germline CDR1 and CDR2: MNHNS and SASEGT.

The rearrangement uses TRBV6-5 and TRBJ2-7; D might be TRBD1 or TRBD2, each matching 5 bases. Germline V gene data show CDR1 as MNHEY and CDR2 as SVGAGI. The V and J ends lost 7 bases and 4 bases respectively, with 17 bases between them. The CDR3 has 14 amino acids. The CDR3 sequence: CASKRDLGAYEQYF. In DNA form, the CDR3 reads TGTGCCAGCAAAAGGGACCTAGGGGCGTACGAGCAGTACTTC.

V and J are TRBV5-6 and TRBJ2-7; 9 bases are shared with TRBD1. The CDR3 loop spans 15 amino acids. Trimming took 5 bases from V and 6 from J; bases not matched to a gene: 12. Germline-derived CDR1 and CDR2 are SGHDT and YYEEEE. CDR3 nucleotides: TGTGCCAGCAGATCTGGAAGGACAGGGGCCATCGAGCAGTACTTC. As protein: CASRSGRTGAIEQYF.

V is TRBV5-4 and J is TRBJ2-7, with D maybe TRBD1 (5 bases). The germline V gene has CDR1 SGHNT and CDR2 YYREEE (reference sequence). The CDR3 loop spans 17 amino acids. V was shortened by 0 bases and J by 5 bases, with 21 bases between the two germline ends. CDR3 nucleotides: TGTGCCAGCAGCTTGGTGGTTTGGGAAGGGGCCGGCCACGAGCAGTACTTC. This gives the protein CASSLVVWEGAGHEQYF.

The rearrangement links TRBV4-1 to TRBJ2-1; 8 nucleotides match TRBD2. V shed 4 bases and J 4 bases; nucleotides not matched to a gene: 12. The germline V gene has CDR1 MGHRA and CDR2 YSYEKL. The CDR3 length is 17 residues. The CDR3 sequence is CASSPHLGSGSYNEQFF. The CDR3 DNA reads TGCGCCAGCAGCCCCCACCTAGGCAGCGGGAGTTACAATGAGCAGTTCTTC.

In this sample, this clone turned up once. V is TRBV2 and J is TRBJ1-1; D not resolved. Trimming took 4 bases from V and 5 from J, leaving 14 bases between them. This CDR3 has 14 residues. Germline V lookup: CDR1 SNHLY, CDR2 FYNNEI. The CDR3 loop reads CASSGPGRFTEAFF. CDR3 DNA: TGTGCCAGCAGTGGGCCTGGGAGGTTTACTGAAGCTTTCTTT.

DNA for the CDR3: TGCGCCAGCACCCCCGGGACACTGTACGAGCAGTACTTC. Protein sequence: CASTPGTLYEQYF. The chain joins TRBV10-2 to TRBJ2-7; the D gene is possibly TRBD1 (6 bases). Germline V gives CDR1 WSHSY, CDR2 SAAADI. Trimming stripped 7 bases from V and 4 bases from J, with 14 bases between. The CDR3 spans 13 residues.

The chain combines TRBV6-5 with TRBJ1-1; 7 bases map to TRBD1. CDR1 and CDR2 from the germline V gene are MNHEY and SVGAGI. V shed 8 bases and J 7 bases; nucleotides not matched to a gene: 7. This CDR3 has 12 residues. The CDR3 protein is CASRGQDLEAFF. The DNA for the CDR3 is TGTGCCAGCCGTGGACAGGATCTTGAAGCTTTCTTT.

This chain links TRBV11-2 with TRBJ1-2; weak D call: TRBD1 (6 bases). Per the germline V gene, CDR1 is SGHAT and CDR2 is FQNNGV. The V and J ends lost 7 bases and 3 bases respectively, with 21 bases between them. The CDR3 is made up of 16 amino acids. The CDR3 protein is CASTKGHQRGDYGYTF. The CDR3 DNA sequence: TGTGCCAGCACCAAGGGACACCAACGCGGGGACTATGGCTACACCTTC.

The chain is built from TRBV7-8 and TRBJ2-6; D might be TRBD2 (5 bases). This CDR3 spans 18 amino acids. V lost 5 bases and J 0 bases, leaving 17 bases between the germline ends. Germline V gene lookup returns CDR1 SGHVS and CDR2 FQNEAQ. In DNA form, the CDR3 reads TGTGCCAGCAGCATTCGGGCAGCTAGCTTCTCTGGGGCCAACGTCCTGACTTTC. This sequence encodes CASSIRAASFSGANVLTF.

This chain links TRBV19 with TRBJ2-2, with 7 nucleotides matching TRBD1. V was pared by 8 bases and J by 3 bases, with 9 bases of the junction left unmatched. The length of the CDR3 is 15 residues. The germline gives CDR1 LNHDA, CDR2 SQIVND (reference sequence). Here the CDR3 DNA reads TGTGCCAGTGCAAAGGGGGCAAAGGACACCGGGGAGCTGTTTTTT. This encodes CASAKGAKDTGELFF.

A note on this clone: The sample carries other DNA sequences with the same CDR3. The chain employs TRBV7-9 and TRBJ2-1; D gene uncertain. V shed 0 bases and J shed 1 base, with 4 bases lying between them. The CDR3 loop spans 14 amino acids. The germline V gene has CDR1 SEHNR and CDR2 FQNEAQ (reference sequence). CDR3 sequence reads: CASSLAGSYNEQFF. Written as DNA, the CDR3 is TGTGCCAGCAGCTTAGCCGGGTCCTACAATGAGCAGTTCTTC.

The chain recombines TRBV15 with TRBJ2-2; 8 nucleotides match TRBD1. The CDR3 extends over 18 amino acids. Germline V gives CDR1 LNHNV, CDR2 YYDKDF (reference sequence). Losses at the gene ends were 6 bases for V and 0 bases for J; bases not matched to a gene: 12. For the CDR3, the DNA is TGTGCCACCAGAAGGGGGACAGGAACGTTGCCGAACACCGGGGAGCTGTTTTTT. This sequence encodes CATRRGTGTLPNTGELFF.

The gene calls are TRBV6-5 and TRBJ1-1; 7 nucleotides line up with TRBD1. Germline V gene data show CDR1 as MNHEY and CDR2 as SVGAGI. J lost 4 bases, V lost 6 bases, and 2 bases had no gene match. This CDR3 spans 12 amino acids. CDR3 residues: CASSDRVTEAFF. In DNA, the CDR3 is TGTGCCAGCAGCGACAGGGTCACTGAAGCTTTCTTT.

CDR3: CASSQTPWEQFF. The CDR3 DNA reads as TGCGCCAGCAGTCAAACCCCCTGGGAGCAGTTCTTC. The chain joins TRBV23-1 to TRBJ2-1, with D unclear. TRBV23-1 is treated as an ORF (open reading frame) with a function not yet certain. V was cut by 2 bases and J by 10 bases, with 9 bases left in between. The CDR3 loop spans 12 amino acids.

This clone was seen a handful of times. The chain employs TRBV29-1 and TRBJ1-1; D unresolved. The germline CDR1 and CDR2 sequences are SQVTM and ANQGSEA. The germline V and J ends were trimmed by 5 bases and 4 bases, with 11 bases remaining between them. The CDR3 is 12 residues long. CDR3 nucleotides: TGCAGCGTTCCATCAGCCAGCACTGAAGCTTTCTTT. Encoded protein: CSVPSASTEAFF. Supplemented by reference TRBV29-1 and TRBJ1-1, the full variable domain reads SAVISQKPSRDICQRGTSLTIQCQVDSQVTMMFWYRQQPGQSLTLIATANQGSEATYESGFVIDKFPISRPNLTFSTLTVSNMSPEDSSIYLCSVPSASTEAFFGQGTRLTVV.

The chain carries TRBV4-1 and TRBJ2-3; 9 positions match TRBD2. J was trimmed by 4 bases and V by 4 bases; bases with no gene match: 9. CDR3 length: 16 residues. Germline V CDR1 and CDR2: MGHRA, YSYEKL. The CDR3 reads CASSPTIAGAADTQYF. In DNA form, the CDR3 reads TGCGCCAGCAGCCCGACCATAGCGGGAGCTGCAGATACGCAGTATTTT.

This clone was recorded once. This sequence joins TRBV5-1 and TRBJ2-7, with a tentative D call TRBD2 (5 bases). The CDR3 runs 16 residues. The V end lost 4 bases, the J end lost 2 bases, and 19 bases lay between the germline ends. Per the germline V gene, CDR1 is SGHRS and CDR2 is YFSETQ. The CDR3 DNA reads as TGCGCCAGCAGCCCGCGGGCCCCAAAGGGAACCTACGAGCAGTACTTC. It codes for CASSPRAPKGTYEQYF. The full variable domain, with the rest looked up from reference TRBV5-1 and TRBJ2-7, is KAGVTQTPRYLIKTRGQQVTLSCSPISGHRSVSWYQQTPGQGLQFLFEYFSETQRNKGNFPGRFSGRQFSNSRSEMNVSTLELGDSALYLCASSPRAPKGTYEQYFGPGTRLTVT.

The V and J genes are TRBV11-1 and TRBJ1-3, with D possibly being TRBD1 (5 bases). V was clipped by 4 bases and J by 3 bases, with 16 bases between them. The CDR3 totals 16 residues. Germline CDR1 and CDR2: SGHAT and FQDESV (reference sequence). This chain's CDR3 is CASSCRRRQGGNTIYF. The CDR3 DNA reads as TGTGCCAGCAGCTGTAGAAGGCGGCAGGGTGGAAACACCATATATTTT.

This CDR3 is CSVAGEWSYNEQFF. The DNA of the CDR3 is TGCAGCGTTGCAGGCGAGTGGTCCTACAATGAGCAGTTCTTC. The chain uses TRBV29-1 and TRBJ2-1; D is unclear. Germline V gives CDR1 SQVTM, CDR2 ANQGSEA. CDR3 length: 14 residues. The V end was cut by 4 bases, the J end by 1 base, with 11 bases between.

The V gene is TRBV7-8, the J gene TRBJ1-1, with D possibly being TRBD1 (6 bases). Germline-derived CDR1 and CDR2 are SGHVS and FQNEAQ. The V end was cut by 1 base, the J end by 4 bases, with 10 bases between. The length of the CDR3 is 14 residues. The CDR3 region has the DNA TGTGCCAGCAGCTTAGTGGGGGCTGGCACTGAAGCTTTCTTT. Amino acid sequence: CASSLVGAGTEAFF.

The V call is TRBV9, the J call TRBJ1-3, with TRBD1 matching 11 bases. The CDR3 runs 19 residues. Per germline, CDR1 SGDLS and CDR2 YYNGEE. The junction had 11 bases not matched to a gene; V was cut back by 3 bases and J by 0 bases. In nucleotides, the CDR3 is TGTGCCAGCAGCGATCGGACAGGGGGCTCCCCCATCTCTGGAAACACCATATATTTT. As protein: CASSDRTGGSPISGNTIYF.